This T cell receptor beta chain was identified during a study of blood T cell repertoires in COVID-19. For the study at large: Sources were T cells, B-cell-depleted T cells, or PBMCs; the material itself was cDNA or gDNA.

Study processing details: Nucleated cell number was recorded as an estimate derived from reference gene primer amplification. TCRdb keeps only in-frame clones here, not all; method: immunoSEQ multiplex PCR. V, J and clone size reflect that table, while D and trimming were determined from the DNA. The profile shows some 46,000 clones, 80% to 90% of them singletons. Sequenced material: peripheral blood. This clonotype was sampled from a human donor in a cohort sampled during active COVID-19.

CDR3 coding DNA: TGTGCCTCCAATGGTCAGGAAGGAGGGAACACTGAAGCTTTCTTT. This codes for CASNGQEGGNTEAFF. This chain joins TRBV2 and TRBJ1-1; D call uncertain. Germline V lookup: CDR1 SNHLY, CDR2 FYNNEI. Between the trimmed V and J ends, which lost 11 bases and 1 base, there was a span of 20 bases. This CDR3 is built from 15 residues. The entire variable domain, with the rest obtained from reference TRBV2 and TRBJ1-1, is as follows: EPEVTQTPSHQVTQMGQEVILRCVPISNHLYFYWYRQILGQKVEFLVSFYNNEISEKSEIFDDQFSVERPDGSNFTLKIRSTKLEDSAMYFCASNGQEGGNTEAFFGQGTRLTVV.